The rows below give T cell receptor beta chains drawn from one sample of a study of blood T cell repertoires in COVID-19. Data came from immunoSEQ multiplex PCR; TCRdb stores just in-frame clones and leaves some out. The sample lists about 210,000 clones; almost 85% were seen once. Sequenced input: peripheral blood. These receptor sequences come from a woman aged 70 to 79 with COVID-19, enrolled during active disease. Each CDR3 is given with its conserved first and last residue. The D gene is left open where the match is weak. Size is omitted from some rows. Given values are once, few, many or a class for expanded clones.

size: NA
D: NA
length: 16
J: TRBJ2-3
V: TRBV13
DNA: TGTGCCAGCAGCTTAGGGGCGGGCCCTACCACAGATACGCAGTATTTT
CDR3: CASSLGAGPTTDTQYF

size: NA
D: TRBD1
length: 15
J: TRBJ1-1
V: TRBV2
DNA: TGTGCCAGCAGCCAAGGAAATCGACAGGGATATACGGCTTTCTTT
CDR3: CASSQGNRQGYTAFF

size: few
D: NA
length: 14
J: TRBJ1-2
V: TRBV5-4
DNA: TGTGCCAGCAGCTTTCTTGAGGGGGACTATGGCTACACCTTC
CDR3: CASSFLEGDYGYTF

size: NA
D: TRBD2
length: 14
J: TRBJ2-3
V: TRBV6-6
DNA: TGTGCCAGCAACTTAGCGGGGAGCACAGATACGCAGTATTTT
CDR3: CASNLAGSTDTQYF

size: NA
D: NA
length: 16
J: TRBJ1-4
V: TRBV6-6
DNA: TGTGCCAGCAAAAATACAGGGCTGGCAACTAATGAAAAACTGTTTTTT
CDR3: CASKNTGLATNEKLFF

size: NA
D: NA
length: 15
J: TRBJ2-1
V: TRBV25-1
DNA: TGTGCCAGCAGACCAAATGCAGGGTTCTACAATGAGCAGTTCTTC
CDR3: CASRPNAGFYNEQFF

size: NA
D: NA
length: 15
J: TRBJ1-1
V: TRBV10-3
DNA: TGTGCCATCAGTGGGGCGGGAGGTTGGGACACTGAAGCTTTCTTT
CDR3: CAISGAGGWDTEAFF

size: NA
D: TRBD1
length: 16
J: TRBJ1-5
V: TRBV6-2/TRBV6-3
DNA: TGTGCCAGCAGTTTCGCAATGAACAGGGGGATTCAGCCCCAGCATTTT
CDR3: CASSFAMNRGIQPQHF

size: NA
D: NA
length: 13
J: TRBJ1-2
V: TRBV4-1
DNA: TGCGCCAGCAGCCAGGACATTAACTATGGCTACACCTTC
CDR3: CASSQDINYGYTF

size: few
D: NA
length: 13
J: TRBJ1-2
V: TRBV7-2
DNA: TGTGCCAGCAGCTTAGTGAGGGGGTATGGCTACACCTTC
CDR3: CASSLVRGYGYTF

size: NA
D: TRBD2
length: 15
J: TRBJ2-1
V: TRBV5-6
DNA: TGTGCCAGCAGCTTTCGGCGGGAGAGGCTGGATGAGCAGTTCTTC
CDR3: CASSFRRERLDEQFF

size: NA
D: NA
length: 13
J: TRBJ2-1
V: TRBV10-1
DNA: TGCGCCAGCAGTGTTGCGGGGCACAATGAGCAGTTCTTC
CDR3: CASSVAGHNEQFF

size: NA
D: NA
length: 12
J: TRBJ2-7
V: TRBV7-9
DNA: TGTGCCAGCAGCCGTAACAACTACGAGCAGTACTTC
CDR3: CASSRNNYEQYF

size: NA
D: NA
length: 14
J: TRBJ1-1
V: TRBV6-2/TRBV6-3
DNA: TGTGCCAGCAGTTTCGGGGGAACGAACACTGAAGCTTTCTTT
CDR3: CASSFGGTNTEAFF

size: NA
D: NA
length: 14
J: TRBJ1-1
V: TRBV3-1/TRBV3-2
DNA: TGTGCCAGCAGCCATCTTCGACAGGCCTGGGACGCTTTCTTT
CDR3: CASSHLRQAWDAFF

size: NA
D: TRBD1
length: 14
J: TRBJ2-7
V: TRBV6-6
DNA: TGTGCCAGCAGTCCGTCCCGGGACAGGGAGAAGCAGTACTTC
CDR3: CASSPSRDREKQYF

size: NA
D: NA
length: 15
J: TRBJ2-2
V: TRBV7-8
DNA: TGTGCCAGCAGCCCTCGCGGGGCGAGGGCCGGGGAGCTGTTTTTT
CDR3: CASSPRGARAGELFF

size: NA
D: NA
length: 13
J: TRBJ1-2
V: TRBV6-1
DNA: TGTGCCAGCAGTGAAAGGACTAGGGGAGGCTACACCTTC
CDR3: CASSERTRGGYTF

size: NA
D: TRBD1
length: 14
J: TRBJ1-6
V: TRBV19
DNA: TGTGCCAGTAGTGGACAGGTCGGGAACTCACCCCTCCACTTT
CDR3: CASSGQVGNSPLHF

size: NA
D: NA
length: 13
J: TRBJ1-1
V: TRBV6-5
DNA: TGTGCCAGCAGAGCGACGGAGAACACTGAAGCTTTCTTT
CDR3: CASRATENTEAFF

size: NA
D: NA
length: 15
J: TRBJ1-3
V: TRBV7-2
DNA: TGTGCCAGCAGTCTAGACGGGAGATCTGGAAACACCATATATTTT
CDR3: CASSLDGRSGNTIYF

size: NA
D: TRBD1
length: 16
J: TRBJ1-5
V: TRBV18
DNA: TGTGCCAGCTCACCACCTTCCAGGGGGAAGAATCAGCCCCAGCATTTT
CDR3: CASSPPSRGKNQPQHF

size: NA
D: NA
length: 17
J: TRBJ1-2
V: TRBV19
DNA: TGTGCCAGTACCAGTACGGGGGGCCCGGACCTTGGGTATGGCTACACCTTC
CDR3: CASTSTGGPDLGYGYTF

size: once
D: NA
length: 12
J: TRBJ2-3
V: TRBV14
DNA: TGTGCCAGCAGCGCCGGACTAGATACGCAGTATTTT
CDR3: CASSAGLDTQYF

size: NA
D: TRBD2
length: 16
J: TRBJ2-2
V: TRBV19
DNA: TGTGCCAGTAGGATTAGCGGGAGGTCAATCACCGGGGAGCTGTTTTTT
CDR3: CASRISGRSITGELFF

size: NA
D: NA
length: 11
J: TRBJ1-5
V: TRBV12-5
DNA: TGTGCAAATTATAGCAATCAGCCCCAGCATTTT
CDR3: CANYSNQPQHF

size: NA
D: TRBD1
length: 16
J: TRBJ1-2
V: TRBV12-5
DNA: TGTGCTAGTGGTTTGCCGACAGGGGCCAGGAACTATGGCTACACCTTC
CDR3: CASGLPTGARNYGYTF

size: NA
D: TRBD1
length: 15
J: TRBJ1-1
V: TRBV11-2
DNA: TGTGCCAGCAGCCCCCGGGACAGGAGGAACACTGAAGCTTTCTTT
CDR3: CASSPRDRRNTEAFF